The clone carrying this T cell receptor beta chain has a single count. This record comes from a study of T cells in localized non-small cell lung cancer. Sequenced by immunoSEQ multiplex PCR; TCRdb stores in-frame clones only, minus some. The table records tens of thousands of clones, just under 85% of them present only once. V lost 0 bases to trimming and J lost 5 bases, with 14 bases between them. This CDR3 has 15 residues. Germline lookup yields CDR1 SGHRS and CDR2 YFSETQ. The chain carries TRBV5-1 and TRBJ2-5; D is unresolved. The sequence was collected from a female donor of 60 years or more with stage I lung adenocarcinoma. The input for sequencing was peripheral blood, taken before any cancer treatment. CDR3 loop: CASSLESGSGETQYF. The CDR3 region has the DNA TGCGCCAGCAGCTTGGAATCCGGGTCTGGGGAGACCCAGTACTTC.